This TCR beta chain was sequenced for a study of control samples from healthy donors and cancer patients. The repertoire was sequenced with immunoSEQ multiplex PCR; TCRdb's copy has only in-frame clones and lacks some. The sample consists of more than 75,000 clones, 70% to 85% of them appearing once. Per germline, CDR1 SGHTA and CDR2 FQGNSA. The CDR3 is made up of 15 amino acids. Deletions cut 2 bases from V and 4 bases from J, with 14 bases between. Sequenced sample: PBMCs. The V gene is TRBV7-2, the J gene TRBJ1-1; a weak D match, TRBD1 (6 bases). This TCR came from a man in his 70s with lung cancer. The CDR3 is CASSLRGGEVTEAFF. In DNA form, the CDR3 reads TGTGCCAGCAGCTTAAGGGGGGGGGAGGTCACTGAAGCTTTCTTT.